One sample yielded the 23 T cell receptor beta chains listed below, sequenced in a study of blood T cells in healthy people across ages. Combining a sample-barcoded 5' primer with a J-beta primer mix, a second PCR ran for roughly 7 to 12 cycles. TCRdb re-called the 5' RACE reads through MiXCR, storing one row per CDR3 protein. The sample lists just under 900,000 distinct CDR3 sequences, roughly 26% occurring once. The specimen sequenced was blood. The receptor set was obtained from an elderly woman in good health.

The V call is TRBV10-3, the J call TRBJ2-3; 9 bases map to TRBD2. CDR3 length equals 14 residues. The germline V gene encodes CDR1 ENHRY and CDR2 SYGVKD. V gave up 10 bases and J gave up 0 bases; unmatched junction bases: 5. CDR3 sequence (DNA): TGTGCCACAGGGACTAGCCCTAGCACAGATACGCAGTATTTT. As protein: CATGTSPSTDTQYF.

V is TRBV7-6 and J is TRBJ1-5; D is undetermined. Germline V gene sequence: CDR1 SGHVS, CDR2 FNYEAQ. This CDR3 contains 12 residues. V was trimmed by 3 bases and J by 3 bases, leaving 3 bases between them. CDR3 protein: CASSFVNQPQHF. The CDR3 nucleotides read TGTGCCAGCAGCTTCGTCAATCAGCCCCAGCATTTT. Full variable domain (remainder filled in from reference TRBV7-6 and TRBJ1-5): GAGVSQSPRYKVTKRGQDVALRCDPISGHVSLYWYRQALGQGPEFLTYFNYEAQQDKSGLPNDRFSAERPEGSISTLTIQRTEQRDSAMYRCASSFVNQPQHFGDGTRLSIL.

As for this clonotype: This may come from a read error, since a much larger clone is one base off. The DNA of the CDR3 is TGTGCCACCTCGAGCAGGGTTAGCCACACTGAAGCTTTCTTT. Protein: CATSSRVSHTEAFF. V gene TRBV27 combines with J gene TRBJ1-1; tentatively, D is TRBD1 (5 bases). Trimming removed 10 bases from V and 3 bases from J, with 18 bases in between. The CDR3 is 14 residues long. The germline V gene has CDR1 MNHEY and CDR2 SMNVEV (reference sequence).

This clonotype was picked up a small number of times. The rearrangement links TRBV4-1 to TRBJ2-6, with TRBD1 as a possible D gene (7 bases). This CDR3 has 21 residues. CDR1 is MGHRA and CDR2 is YSYEKL in the germline V gene. Trimming stripped 0 bases from V and 0 bases from J, with 21 bases between. CDR3 nucleotides: TGCGCCAGCAGCCAAGAAAGCATTACAGGGGCGGGACTCTCTGGGGCCAACGTCCTGACTTTC. Its translation: CASSQESITGAGLSGANVLTF.

On this clonotype: Being one base from a much bigger clone, this may be a read error. This chain links TRBV7-9 with TRBJ2-4; D unresolved. Germline CDR1 SEHNR, CDR2 FQNEAQ (reference sequence). The CDR3 consists of 13 residues. V lost 7 bases, J lost 4 bases, and 11 bases lay in between. In DNA, the CDR3 is TGTGCCAGCAACGCAGGATCTAAAAACATTCAGTACTTC. This gives the protein CASNAGSKNIQYF.

This clonotype was observed many times. This chain uses TRBV2 with TRBJ2-5; TRBD2 matches 12 bases. The trim removed 7 bases at V and 2 bases at J, leaving 8 bases unmatched. The CDR3 is 16 amino acids. Germline values: CDR1 SNHLY, CDR2 FYNNEI. CDR3 residues: CASNPSSGGVQETQYF. The DNA of the CDR3 is TGTGCCAGCAACCCCTCTAGCGGGGGGGTTCAAGAGACCCAGTACTTC.

The chain couples TRBV6-1 to TRBJ1-5; a possible D gene is TRBD1 (5 bases). This CDR3 contains 13 residues. V was cut by 2 bases and J by 6 bases, with 8 bases left in between. Looked up from germline, CDR1 is MNHNS and CDR2 is SASEGT. The CDR3 nucleotides are TGTGCCAGCAGTGAATGGGGGTTTCAGCCCCAGCATTTT. Translation: CASSEWGFQPQHF.

This clonotype has ten or more counts. CDR3 in DNA: TGTGCCAGCAGTCCGGGACAGGGGGCATCAGATACGCAGTATTTT. This codes for CASSPGQGASDTQYF. The rearrangement links TRBV2 to TRBJ2-3, with 12 bases lining up with TRBD1. This CDR3 region has 15 residues. Trimming removed 5 bases from V and 4 bases from J; junction bases left unmatched: 4. In germline, CDR1 is SNHLY, CDR2 FYNNEI. Full variable domain (remainder filled in from reference TRBV2 and TRBJ2-3): EPEVTQTPSHQVTQMGQEVILRCVPISNHLYFYWYRQILGQKVEFLVSFYNNEISEKSEIFDDQFSVERPDGSNFTLKIRSTKLEDSAMYFCASSPGQGASDTQYFGPGTRLTVL.

In its sample, this clonotype was seen a few times. The chain has TRBV28 and TRBJ1-5; D uncertain. CDR3 length equals 12 residues. Germline CDR1 is MDHEN and CDR2 is SYDVKM. The CDR3 loop is CGWGGGYQPQHF. For the CDR3, the DNA is TGTGGGTGGGGTGGAGGCTACCAGCCCCAGCATTTT.

The rearrangement joins TRBV20-1 to TRBJ2-5; D remains ambiguous. Germline CDR1 reads DFQATT; CDR2 reads SNEGSKA (reference sequence). Trimming removed 6 bases from V and 7 bases from J, with 15 bases in between. The CDR3 extends over 12 amino acids. CDR3 region: CSARLDLRTQYF. Here the CDR3 DNA reads TGCAGTGCGAGGCTGGACCTGAGGACCCAGTACTTC.

The chain joins TRBV7-9 to TRBJ2-7; 8 nucleotides line up with TRBD1. CDR3 length equals 15 residues. The germline CDR1 and CDR2 sequences are SEHNR and FQNEAQ (reference sequence). J gave up 10 bases and V 5 bases, and 16 bases lay outside the gene matches. CDR3 nucleotide sequence: TGTGCCAGCAGCCCGAGGACAGGGAGTGGAGAGTCCCAGTACTTC. It is translated as CASSPRTGSGESQYF.

This clonotype was counted at least ten times. V and J are TRBV9 and TRBJ1-6; D remains unclear. Germline CDR1 and CDR2: SGDLS and YYNGEE. V was shortened by 0 bases and J by 4 bases, with 11 bases between the two germline ends. CDR3 length equals 16 residues. In DNA, the CDR3 is TGTGCCAGCAGCGTAGTCGCGGACGCATATAATTCACCCCTCCACTTT. As protein: CASSVVADAYNSPLHF.

This clonotype was counted many times. The chain employs TRBV4-3 and TRBJ2-4; D might be TRBD1 (6 bases). Deletions cut 1 base from V and 4 bases from J, with 14 bases between. The CDR3 loop spans 16 amino acids. Germline V gene lookup returns CDR1 LGHNA and CDR2 YSLEER. The CDR3 protein is CASSQAFRTVKNIQYF. The CDR3 DNA follows: TGCGCCAGCAGCCAAGCCTTTAGGACAGTAAAAAACATTCAGTACTTC.

This chain joins TRBV7-2 and TRBJ2-7, with a tentative D call TRBD1 (6 bases). The germline V gene has CDR1 SGHTA and CDR2 FQGNSA. This CDR3 has 14 residues. Trimming took off 5 bases at V and 0 bases at J, with 11 bases between the two ends. This CDR3 is CASSRLQGSYEQYF. The CDR3 bases are TGTGCCAGCAGCAGGTTACAGGGCTCCTACGAGCAGTACTTC.

V gene TRBV7-6 combines with J gene TRBJ2-5; D is unclear. V dropped 4 bases and J dropped 5 bases, with 14 bases sitting between them. The CDR3 spans 14 residues. Looked up from germline, CDR1 is SGHVS and CDR2 is FNYEAQ. The CDR3 region has the DNA TGTGCCAGCAGCTGTTTCGGGTATCAGGAGACCCAGTACTTC. It is translated as CASSCFGYQETQYF. Full variable domain (missing parts from reference TRBV7-6 and TRBJ2-5): GAGVSQSPRYKVTKRGQDVALRCDPISGHVSLYWYRQALGQGPEFLTYFNYEAQQDKSGLPNDRFSAERPEGSISTLTIQRTEQRDSAMYRCASSCFGYQETQYFGPGTRLLVL.

This clonotype was seen only a few times. The chain carries TRBV5-1 and TRBJ1-1; D is possibly TRBD1 (5 bases). The germline gives CDR1 SGHRS, CDR2 YFSETQ. V was clipped by 0 bases and J by 2 bases, with 11 bases between them. The CDR3 consists of 15 residues. This chain's CDR3 is CASSLAGRGNTEAFF. As DNA, the CDR3 is TGCGCCAGCAGCTTGGCGGGCCGGGGCAACACTGAAGCTTTCTTT. The full variable domain, with the rest looked up from reference TRBV5-1 and TRBJ1-1, is KAGVTQTPRYLIKTRGQQVTLSCSPISGHRSVSWYQQTPGQGLQFLFEYFSETQRNKGNFPGRFSGRQFSNSRSEMNVSTLELGDSALYLCASSLAGRGNTEAFFGQGTRLTVV.

The CDR3: CASSFLGEGTTDTQYF. In DNA, the CDR3 is TGTGCCAGCAGCTTTCTAGGGGAAGGGACCACAGATACGCAGTATTTT. This chain links TRBV7-2 with TRBJ2-3; the D gene could be TRBD1 or TRBD2 (5 bases each). This CDR3 spans 16 amino acids. Looked up from germline, CDR1 is SGHTA and CDR2 is FQGNSA. Trimming stripped 3 bases from V and 2 bases from J, with 15 bases between.

This clonotype was recorded many times. CDR3 sequence reads: CSAPHSSGGAAGTQYF. DNA for the CDR3: TGCAGTGCTCCGCATTCTAGCGGGGGGGCCGCTGGGACGCAGTATTTT. The genes are TRBV20-1 and TRBJ2-3; 12 positions match TRBD2. CDR3 size: 16 residues. Losses at the gene ends were 5 bases for V and 9 bases for J; bases not matched to a gene: 15. Per the germline V gene, CDR1 is DFQATT and CDR2 is SNEGSKA (reference sequence).

This chain connects TRBV5-5 to TRBJ2-2, with 9 bases aligning to TRBD2. The CDR3 contains 16 residues. Unmatched junction bases numbered 5, after V lost 2 bases and J lost 3 bases. Germline V CDR1 and CDR2: SGHKS, YYEKEE (reference sequence). CDR3 nucleotides: TGTGCCAGCAGCTTAGGTCTAGCGGGGTACACCGGGGAGCTGTTTTTT. It translates to CASSLGLAGYTGELFF.

Points on this clonotype: Being one base from a much bigger clone, this may be a read error. V usage is TRBV6-2 or TRBV6-3 and J usage is TRBJ2-1; either TRBD1 or TRBD2 may fit D (5 bases each). Trimming removed 3 bases at V and 5 bases at J, with 17 bases between. Germline V gene sequence: CDR1 MNHEY, CDR2 SVGEGT. CDR3 length equals 16 residues. The CDR3 DNA is TGTGCCAGCAGTTATTTGAAAGGGACGGGGAACAATGAGCAGTTCTTC. This codes for CASSYLKGTGNNEQFF.

Many counts were recorded for this clonotype. The V and J genes are TRBV12-3 or TRBV12-4 and TRBJ2-7, with D perhaps matching TRBD1 or TRBD2 (5 bases each). With 5 bases removed from V and 0 bases from J, the gap between germline ends came to 17 bases. The CDR3 has 16 residues. CDR3 DNA: TGTGCCAGCAGTCCCCCAGTTGGGACGAGCTCCTACGAGCAGTACTTC. It encodes CASSPPVGTSSYEQYF.

This clonotype was seen a handful of times. The chain couples TRBV5-1 to TRBJ2-3, with D perhaps TRBD1 or TRBD2 (7 bases each). V lost 4 bases to trimming and J lost 2 bases, with 14 bases between them. There are 15 residues in the CDR3. Germline CDR1 and CDR2: SGHRS and YFSETQ. The CDR3 DNA reads as TGCGCCAGCAGCGGGAGGGGGCAGCTCACAGATACGCAGTATTTT. Translated, it gives CASSGRGQLTDTQYF.

A word on this clonotype: A much more abundant neighbour one base away suggests this may be a read error. The V call is TRBV7-6, the J call TRBJ2-1; possible D gene TRBD2, 6 bases. The closer fit of TRBJ2-7 to the DNA end suggests the J call may be wrong. Germline V CDR1 and CDR2: SGHVS, FNYEAQ. The CDR3 is 16 amino acids. The CDR3 sequence: CASSALGGESYNEQYF. Written as DNA, the CDR3 is TGTGCCAGCAGCGCGCTGGGCGGGGAGTCCTACAATGAGCAGTACTTC.